This T cell receptor (beta chain) was sequenced for a study of blood T cell repertoires in COVID-19. Study summary: Acute and convalescent COVID-19 specimens originated in the United States, Italy and Spain.

Germline CDR1 is LGHDT and CDR2 is YNNKEL (reference sequence). V was clipped by 0 bases and J by 2 bases, with 14 bases between them. The CDR3 is 16 amino acids. Original data processing: For nucleated cells, counts were estimated from reference gene primer amplification. Sequenced by immunoSEQ multiplex PCR; TCRdb stores in-frame clones only, minus some. That table gives V, J and clone size, and the DNA gave D and trimming. The data show 99,000 or so clones, roughly 80% seen once. This clonotype originated in an older woman with acute or convalescent COVID-19. The gene calls are TRBV3-1 (or the pseudogene TRBV3-2) and TRBJ2-7; a possible D gene is TRBD1 (6 bases). Sequencing used peripheral blood. The CDR3, as DNA: TGTGCCAGCAGCCAAGACAGGGAGACAGGTCCCTACGAGCAGTACTTC. Its protein product is CASSQDRETGPYEQYF.